Reported below is one T cell receptor (beta chain). It lacks a known antigen. No quality values exist for individual bases; no much larger clone is one base distant. Library creation used the immunoSEQ multiplex PCR assay. The table was pulled from immuneACCESS by TCRdb, which kept in-frame rearrangements only. Such tables lose some clones; where checked, under half of the loss comes from unresolved V genes, and the rest has no known cause. The sample table lists around 130,000 clones, around 90% of them with a count of one. The ten largest account for less than 2% of the sample. The data stem from a study of CD4+ T cells in melanoma (dated by TCRdb to 2021 to 2024). General notes on the study: Neoantigen-specific CD4+ T cells in human melanoma were investigated in the study.

On the study overall, not on this receptor specifically: The report described a correlation between neoantigen-specific CD4+ T cells and the function of CD8+ T cells, macrophages and B cells. Neoantigen-specific CD4+ T cells in melanoma were reported to show diverse differentiation states.

The donors were people with melanoma. The germline V gene (reference sequence) supplies CDR1 PRHDT and CDR2 FYEKMQ. V was cut back by 5 bases and J by 7 bases, leaving a gap of 9 bases between them. The CDR3 sequence holds 12 residues, the cysteine and phenylalanine included. The CDR3 DNA has 36 bases and is translated from base 1. The chain is assembled from TRBV13 and TRBJ2-1; tentative D gene TRBD1, with 5 bases matching. The receptor was isolated from a human donor with melanoma. CDR3 region: CASSATVNEQFF. The bases are TGTGCCAGCAGCGCGACAGTGAATGAGCAGTTCTTC.